A selection of T cell receptor beta chains follows, all from one sample in a study of shared clonotypes between healthy human individuals. This table comes from immunoSEQ multiplex PCR, and its TCRdb copy is limited to in-frame clones, with some not included. The sample gives 800,000 to 950,000 clones, 96% of which show up once; 0.2% to 0.25% is in the top ten. What was sequenced was naive CD8+ T cells sorted from blood. Source of these receptors: a man between 25 and 39 years old in good health. Both conserved end residues are part of each CDR3. D genes are given only for firm matches. Clone sizes are given selectively: once, few, many, or a class where the clone is expanded.

CDR3 protein: CASRGGQGRYF
CDR3 DNA: TGTGCCAGCAGGGGGGGACAGGGGAGATACTTC
V gene: TRBV2
D gene: TRBD1
J gene: TRBJ2-7
clone size: NA

CDR3 protein: CASSLDASLETQYF
CDR3 DNA: TGTGCCAGCAGCTTGGACGCCAGCCTAGAGACCCAGTACTTC
V gene: TRBV7-6
D gene: NA
J gene: TRBJ2-5
clone size: NA

CDR3 protein: CASSLLGTGGSDTQYF
CDR3 DNA: TGTGCCAGCAGTTTATTGGGGACAGGGGGATCAGATACGCAGTATTTT
V gene: TRBV27
D gene: TRBD1
J gene: TRBJ2-3
clone size: NA

CDR3 protein: CASSFQGREQFF
CDR3 DNA: TGTGCCAGCAGCTTCCAAGGTCGTGAGCAGTTCTTC
V gene: TRBV28
D gene: NA
J gene: TRBJ2-1
clone size: NA

CDR3 protein: CASSDFGSGELFF
CDR3 DNA: TGTGCCAGCAGTGATTTCGGGTCCGGGGAGCTGTTTTTT
V gene: TRBV6-1
D gene: NA
J gene: TRBJ2-2
clone size: NA

CDR3 protein: CASSLSATGTYEQYF
CDR3 DNA: TGTGCCAGCAGTTTATCGGCCACAGGGACCTACGAGCAGTACTTC
V gene: TRBV27
D gene: NA
J gene: TRBJ2-7
clone size: NA

CDR3 protein: CASSLEGYYNEQFF
CDR3 DNA: TGTGCCAGCAGCTTAGAAGGTTACTACAATGAGCAGTTCTTC
V gene: TRBV7-9
D gene: NA
J gene: TRBJ2-1
clone size: once

CDR3 protein: CASSFGQGKAFF
CDR3 DNA: TGTGCCAGCAGCTTCGGACAGGGGAAAGCTTTCTTT
V gene: TRBV5-5
D gene: TRBD1
J gene: TRBJ1-1
clone size: NA

CDR3 protein: CASSLERGLAGGPEGTQYF
CDR3 DNA: TGCGCCAGCAGCTTAGAGAGGGGTCTAGCGGGAGGGCCCGAGGGGACCCAGTACTTC
V gene: TRBV5-1
D gene: TRBD2
J gene: TRBJ2-5
clone size: NA

CDR3 protein: CASSPLPGSSYEQYF
CDR3 DNA: TGTGCCAGCAGCCCACTCCCTGGGAGCTCCTACGAGCAGTACTTC
V gene: TRBV7-9
D gene: NA
J gene: TRBJ2-7
clone size: NA

CDR3 protein: CASSLVLGMRGAFF
CDR3 DNA: TGTGCCAGCAGCTTAGTCCTGGGGATGCGTGGAGCTTTCTTT
V gene: TRBV7-9
D gene: NA
J gene: TRBJ1-1
clone size: NA

CDR3 protein: CASSREYRALGNQPQHF
CDR3 DNA: TGCGCCAGCAGCCGAGAATACCGGGCCCTGGGCAATCAGCCCCAGCATTTT
V gene: TRBV4-1
D gene: NA
J gene: TRBJ1-5
clone size: NA

CDR3 protein: CASSRQGSGNTIYF
CDR3 DNA: TGTGCCAGCAGCAGACAGGGGTCTGGAAACACCATATATTTT
V gene: TRBV6-5
D gene: TRBD1
J gene: TRBJ1-3
clone size: NA

CDR3 protein: CASSSRDSDNTEAFF
CDR3 DNA: TGTGCCAGCAGTTCCCGGGACAGCGATAACACTGAAGCTTTCTTT
V gene: TRBV28
D gene: TRBD1
J gene: TRBJ1-1
clone size: NA

CDR3 protein: CATTRPAGLGFNYGYTF
CDR3 DNA: TGTGCCACCACACGGCCGGCAGGCCTCGGATTTAACTATGGCTACACCTTC
V gene: TRBV5-3
D gene: NA
J gene: TRBJ1-2
clone size: NA

CDR3 protein: CASSQARASGVYNEQFF
CDR3 DNA: TGCGCCAGCAGCCAAGCCCGCGCTAGCGGGGTCTACAATGAGCAGTTCTTC
V gene: TRBV4-3
D gene: TRBD2
J gene: TRBJ2-1
clone size: NA

CDR3 protein: CASVSGGRDYGYTF
CDR3 DNA: TGTGCCAGCGTGAGCGGGGGTCGGGACTATGGCTACACCTTC
V gene: TRBV13
D gene: NA
J gene: TRBJ1-2
clone size: NA

CDR3 protein: CASSLERRGRSGNEQFF
CDR3 DNA: TGCGCCAGCAGCTTGGAAAGGCGGGGACGATCGGGTAATGAGCAGTTCTTC
V gene: TRBV5-1
D gene: NA
J gene: TRBJ2-1
clone size: once